This note documents a single T cell receptor (beta chain) sequence. The sample originates from a study of tissue T cells after allogeneic stem cell transplantation. Assay used: immunoSEQ multiplex PCR; TCRdb lists only in-frame clones, some missing. The sample lists about 26,000 clones, about 89% occurring once. This CDR3 is 13 amino acids long. Trimming shortened V by 5 bases and J by 2 bases, and 9 bases separated the two germline ends. The germline V gene has CDR1 SGHTA and CDR2 FQGTGA. This clonotype originated in a male donor at least 60 years old who later had graft-versus-host disease after an allogeneic stem cell transplant. The chain has TRBV7-3 and TRBJ1-2, with D perhaps matching TRBD1 (6 bases). This specimen was blood, taken before transplantation. CDR3 sequence (DNA): TGTGCCAGCAGCGAAGACAGGAACTATGGCTACACCTTC. Its translation is CASSEDRNYGYTF.